These 19 T cell receptor beta chains were all obtained from the same sample, sequenced in a study of blood T cell repertoires in COVID-19. Profiled with immunoSEQ multiplex PCR; TCRdb holds only in-frame clones, not every one. This sample carries approximately 15,000 clones, about 88% of them seen once, and the ten largest clones take 20% to 25%. The sequencing input was peripheral blood. Receptor source: a man between 60 and 75 years old with acute or convalescent COVID-19.

The chain carries TRBV5-8 and TRBJ2-5, with D perhaps matching TRBD2 (6 bases). The V end lost 4 bases, the J end lost 5 bases, and 15 bases lay between the germline ends. Germline CDR1 and CDR2: SGHTS and YDEGEE. The CDR3 extends over 14 amino acids. CDR3 region: CASSRPTAGETQYF. The DNA for the CDR3 is TGTGCCAGCAGCCGACCCACCGCGGGGGAGACCCAGTACTTC.

The rearrangement uses TRBV7-3 and TRBJ1-1; maybe TRBD1 (5 bases). The CDR3 runs 15 residues. The germline V gene has CDR1 SGHTA and CDR2 FQGTGA. V lost 2 bases to trimming and J lost 1 base, with 11 bases between them. CDR3 nucleotide sequence: TGTGCCAGCAGCTTAGCGGGACTGGGGAACACTGAAGCTTTCTTT. It is translated as CASSLAGLGNTEAFF.

The chain combines TRBV30 with TRBJ1-1, with no clear D. V lost 0 bases, J lost 1 base, and 9 bases lay in between. The CDR3 covers 14 residues. Germline assignment: CDR1 GTSNPN and CDR2 SVGIG (reference sequence). The DNA of the CDR3 is TGTGCCTGGAGTGTACTCCTTGGGAACACTGAAGCTTTCTTT. Translated: CAWSVLLGNTEAFF.

The chain has TRBV18 and TRBJ1-5, with 8 bases aligning to TRBD1. This CDR3 is 15 amino acids long. V gave up 4 bases and J gave up 3 bases; unmatched junction bases: 5. CDR1 is KGHSH and CDR2 is LQKENI in the germline V gene. In DNA, the CDR3 is TGTGCCAGCTCACGGGGACAGGTCATCAATCAGCCCCAGCATTTT. This encodes CASSRGQVINQPQHF.

This chain connects TRBV7-9 to TRBJ1-4; 7 bases fit TRBD1. Germline lookup yields CDR1 SEHNR and CDR2 FQNEAQ (reference sequence). The CDR3 has 12 amino acids. J gave up 11 bases and V 4 bases, and 4 bases lay outside the gene matches. The CDR3 DNA reads TGTGCCAGCAGCTCGCAGGGGGGTAAACTGTTTTTT. Its translation: CASSSQGGKLFF.

The chain carries TRBV28 and TRBJ1-1, with 9 bases lining up with TRBD1. The CDR3 sequence is 15 residues long. CDR1 MDHEN and CDR2 SYDVKM come from the germline V gene. V lost 5 bases, J lost 3 bases, and 7 bases stayed unmatched. The CDR3 is CASSVGGQGDTEAFF. The CDR3 region has the DNA TGTGCCAGCAGTGTAGGGGGACAGGGAGACACTGAAGCTTTCTTT.

The chain is built from TRBV5-1 and TRBJ2-3, with TRBD2 matching 12 bases. V was pared by 3 bases and J by 4 bases, with 6 bases of the junction left unmatched. From germline, CDR1 is SGHRS and CDR2 YFSETQ. The CDR3 totals 16 residues. The CDR3 DNA reads as TGCGCCAGCAGCTCGACTCTAGCGGGAGGGGCAGATACGCAGTATTTT. It is translated as CASSSTLAGGADTQYF.

The chain has TRBV4-1 and TRBJ2-6; perhaps TRBD1 as D (6 bases). The germline gives CDR1 MGHRA, CDR2 YSYEKL. V shed 2 bases and J shed 0 bases, with 14 bases lying between them. There are 18 residues in the CDR3. CDR3 sequence (DNA): TGCGCCAGCAGCCAAACGTTCAACAGGGACTCTGGGGCCAACGTCCTGACTTTC. Translating gives CASSQTFNRDSGANVLTF.

The V gene is TRBV7-3, the J gene TRBJ1-1; D perhaps matches TRBD1 (6 bases). The length of the CDR3 is 13 residues. Trimming stripped 5 bases from V and 1 base from J, with 8 bases between. Looked up from germline, CDR1 is SGHTA and CDR2 is FQGTGA. In DNA form, the CDR3 reads TGTGCCAGCAGCCCGACAGGGAACACTGAAGCTTTCTTT. Translated: CASSPTGNTEAFF.

This sequence joins TRBV2 and TRBJ1-1; tentative D call: TRBD1 (6 bases). This CDR3 is built from 14 residues. Germline lookup yields CDR1 SNHLY and CDR2 FYNNEI. Trimming stripped 4 bases from V and 6 bases from J, with 15 bases between. The CDR3 sequence: CASSGNRARSEAFF. Here the CDR3 DNA reads TGTGCCAGCAGTGGGAACAGGGCAAGATCTGAAGCTTTCTTT.

DNA for the CDR3: TGTGCCAGCAGTTTAGGGATACAGGGGGAGAATCAGCCCCAGCATTTT. This sequence encodes CASSLGIQGENQPQHF. The chain carries TRBV28 and TRBJ1-5, with 8 positions matching TRBD1. CDR3 length: 16 amino acids. The trim removed 2 bases at V and 4 bases at J, leaving 7 bases unmatched. The germline CDR1 and CDR2 sequences are MDHEN and SYDVKM.

This chain links TRBV10-2 with TRBJ2-5; D is possibly TRBD1 (6 bases). The CDR3 is made up of 13 amino acids. Germline V lookup: CDR1 WSHSY, CDR2 SAAADI. Between the trimmed V and J ends, which lost 7 bases and 5 bases, there was a span of 14 bases. DNA of the CDR3: TGCGCCAGCAACCGTCAGGGGCGGGAGACCCAGTACTTC. Its protein is CASNRQGRETQYF.

The chain links TRBV27 to TRBJ2-1, with D perhaps TRBD2 (6 bases). This CDR3 comprises 15 residues. Trimming cost V 2 bases and J 6 bases, with 14 bases left between them. Per germline, CDR1 MNHEY and CDR2 SMNVEV (reference sequence). CDR3 nucleotides: TGTGCCAGCAGTTTAGTTCGGGAGAGTGGCAATGAGCAGTTCTTC. It yields the protein CASSLVRESGNEQFF.

The chain is built from TRBV28 and TRBJ1-4; TRBD1 agrees at 7 bases. Germline CDR1 reads MDHEN; CDR2 reads SYDVKM. The trim removed 6 bases at V and 5 bases at J, leaving 9 bases unmatched. The CDR3 runs to 15 residues. The CDR3 sequence is CASSPYETGNEKLFF. In nucleotides, the CDR3 is TGTGCCAGCAGCCCTTACGAGACAGGGAATGAAAAACTGTTTTTT.

The chain employs TRBV2 and TRBJ1-6, with TRBD1 as a possible D gene (6 bases). This CDR3 region has 14 residues. The V gene lost 7 bases and the J gene lost 10 bases, with 17 bases spanning the gap. Germline V gene data show CDR1 as SNHLY and CDR2 as FYNNEI. This chain's CDR3 is CASMARGGGSPLHF. CDR3 sequence (DNA): TGTGCCAGCATGGCGAGGGGGGGAGGGTCACCCCTCCACTTT.

V gene TRBV2 combines with J gene TRBJ1-5; tentatively, D is TRBD1 (6 bases). Germline CDR1 is SNHLY and CDR2 is FYNNEI. The germline V and J ends were trimmed by 2 bases and 6 bases, with 11 bases remaining between them. This CDR3 has 14 amino acids. This CDR3 is CASSEYRAGQPQHF. CDR3 bases: TGTGCCAGCAGTGAATACAGGGCGGGTCAGCCCCAGCATTTT.

The chain recombines TRBV27 with TRBJ1-6; perhaps TRBD1 as D (6 bases). CDR1 MNHEY and CDR2 SMNVEV come from the germline V gene (reference sequence). This CDR3 comprises 15 residues. Deletions cut 1 base from V and 7 bases from J, with 11 bases between. CDR3 bases: TGTGCCAGCAGTTTATATGACAGGAACAATTCACCCCTCCACTTT. Encoded protein: CASSLYDRNNSPLHF.

V usage is TRBV30 and J usage is TRBJ2-2; the D is unclear. The CDR3 covers 14 residues. Germline CDR1 is GTSNPN and CDR2 is SVGIG (reference sequence). The germline V and J ends were trimmed by 2 bases and 1 base, with 8 bases remaining between them. CDR3 protein: CAWSLTKNTGELFF. The CDR3 nucleotides read TGTGCCTGGAGTCTAACTAAGAACACCGGGGAGCTGTTTTTT.

Only a few counts were recorded for this clone. J is TRBJ2-5 and V is TRBV7-2; 15 bases match TRBD2. V lost 6 bases and J lost 1; bases outside the gene matches: 9. CDR3 length: 18 residues. The germline V gene has CDR1 SGHTA and CDR2 FQGNSA. The CDR3 DNA reads TGTGCCAGCAGGCCCGGGACTAGCGGGGGGATACCCCAAGAGACCCAGTACTTC. Translation: CASRPGTSGGIPQETQYF.